One T cell receptor (beta chain) is described in this entry. Its target is unknown. Researchers ran the PCR with 60 Vbeta and 13 Jbeta primers. Sequencing was performed with immunoSEQ multiplex PCR; in TCRdb, only in-frame clones are kept and a portion is missing. The sample includes more than 95,000 clones, 65% to 85% seen only once; the top ten take about 5%. The sample originates from a study of cytomegalovirus exposure and HLA in healthy donors. Broader study findings: In an earlier analysis, about 87% or about 30%: the productive usage of most TCR beta V segments. Analysis was carried out at a later point, and it linked a missense DCLRE1C variant to TCR beta V- and J-gene trimming.

V was pared by 1 base and J by 3 bases, with 19 bases between. The CDR3 sequence is 17 residues long. Germline CDR1 is SGHAT and CDR2 is FQNNGV. The V gene is TRBV11-2, the J gene TRBJ2-7; perhaps TRBD2 as D (6 bases). Sequencing was performed on PBMCs. This receptor was taken from a male donor in good health and CMV-seronegative. This CDR3 reads CASSLGKLASRFYEQYF. For the CDR3, the DNA is TGTGCCAGCAGCTTAGGCAAACTAGCCTCTAGGTTCTACGAGCAGTACTTC.